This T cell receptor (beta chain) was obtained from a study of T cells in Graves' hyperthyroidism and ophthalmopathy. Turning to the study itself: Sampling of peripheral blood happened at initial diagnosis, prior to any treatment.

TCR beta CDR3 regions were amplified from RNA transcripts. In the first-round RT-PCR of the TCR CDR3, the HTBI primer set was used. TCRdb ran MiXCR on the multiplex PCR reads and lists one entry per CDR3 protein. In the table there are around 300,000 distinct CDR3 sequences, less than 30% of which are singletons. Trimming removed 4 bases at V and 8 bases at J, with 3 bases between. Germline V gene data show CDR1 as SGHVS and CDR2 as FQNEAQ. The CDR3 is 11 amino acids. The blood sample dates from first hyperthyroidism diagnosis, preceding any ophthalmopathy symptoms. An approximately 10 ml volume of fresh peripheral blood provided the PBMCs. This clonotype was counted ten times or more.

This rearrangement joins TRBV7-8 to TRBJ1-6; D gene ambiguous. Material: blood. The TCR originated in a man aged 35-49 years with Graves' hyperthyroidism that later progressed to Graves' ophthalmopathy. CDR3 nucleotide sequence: TGTGCCAGCAGCTCCGATTCACCCCTCCACTTT. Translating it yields CASSSDSPLHF.